The 12 T cell receptor beta chains presented below share a single source sample, sequenced in a study of CD8 T cells in Susac syndrome. Random hexamers were used to reverse transcribe roughly 0.5 to 1 ug of RNA. Using its own MiXCR run on the immunoSEQ multiplex PCR reads, TCRdb lists one record per CDR3 protein. The sample includes over 150,000 distinct CDR3 sequences, about 94% seen only once; the top ten take roughly 0.1%. The sample comprised CD4+ T cells from PBMCs. The receptor source for this set is a human donor with multiple sclerosis.

The CDR3 DNA reads TGTGCCTGGAGTGTCGGTCAGCGGACTGAAGCTTTCTTT. It yields the protein CAWSVGQRTEAFF. The chain uses TRBV30 and TRBJ1-1, with unresolved D. The CDR3 totals 13 residues. Deletions cut 0 bases from V and 5 bases from J, with 10 bases between. Germline values: CDR1 GTSNPN, CDR2 SVGIG (reference sequence).

The gene calls are TRBV5-1 and TRBJ2-1; D might be TRBD1 or TRBD2, each matching 5 bases. The germline CDR1 and CDR2 sequences are SGHRS and YFSETQ. The CDR3 sequence is 15 residues long. V lost 1 base to trimming and J lost 1 base, with 9 bases between them. DNA for the CDR3: TGCGCCAGCAGCTTGCAGGGAGAGTCCTACAATGAGCAGTTCTTC. Protein sequence: CASSLQGESYNEQFF.

The V call is TRBV20-1, the J call TRBJ2-3; no reliable D call. The germline gives CDR1 DFQATT, CDR2 SNEGSKA (reference sequence). V was shortened by 4 bases and J by 2 bases, with 13 bases between the two germline ends. The CDR3 consists of 14 residues. The CDR3 DNA is TGCAGTGCTAACGTTTACGGGTCCACAGATACGCAGTATTTT. It encodes CSANVYGSTDTQYF.

This rearrangement joins TRBV3-1 to TRBJ2-3; D is undetermined. Trimming cost V 0 bases and J 8 bases, with 12 bases left between them. Germline CDR1 LGHDT, CDR2 YNNKEL (reference sequence). This CDR3 contains 14 residues. CDR3 sequence (DNA): TGTGCCAGCAGCCAAGATTCGGCTTCTTCTACGCAGTATTTT. Encoded protein: CASSQDSASSTQYF.

The genes are TRBV29-1 and TRBJ1-3, with 9 bases fitting TRBD1. Germline V CDR1 and CDR2: SQVTM, ANQGSEA. V shed 6 bases and J 8 bases; nucleotides not matched to a gene: 8. This CDR3 is built from 13 residues. CDR3 nucleotide sequence: TGCAGCGTACAAGGACAGGGGCGAGACACCATATATTTT. Encoded protein: CSVQGQGRDTIYF. The whole variable domain, remainder taken from reference TRBV29-1 and TRBJ1-3, is SAVISQKPSRDICQRGTSLTIQCQVDSQVTMMFWYRQQPGQSLTLIATANQGSEATYESGFVIDKFPISRPNLTFSTLTVSNMSPEDSSIYLCSVQGQGRDTIYFGEGSWLTVV.

J is TRBJ1-2 and V is TRBV28; tentatively, D is TRBD1 (5 bases). The ends were cut back, 7 bases at V and 4 bases at J, with 19 bases in the middle. Looked up from germline, CDR1 is MDHEN and CDR2 is SYDVKM. The CDR3 spans 15 residues. CDR3 in amino acids: CASISGGEVSYGYTF. CDR3 nucleotides: TGTGCCAGCATCTCCGGGGGGGAGGTATCCTATGGCTACACCTTC.

The chain couples TRBV2 to TRBJ2-7; 8 nucleotides match TRBD2. Germline CDR1 SNHLY, CDR2 FYNNEI. Trimming removed 9 bases from V and 7 bases from J; junction bases left unmatched: 14. CDR3 length: 14 amino acids. The CDR3 loop is CASILTSAVGEQYF. The DNA for the CDR3 is TGTGCCAGTATACTGACTAGCGCCGTGGGAGAGCAGTACTTC.

The V gene is TRBV3-1, the J gene TRBJ2-5; D uncertain. Trimming took 5 bases from V and 5 from J, leaving 9 bases between them. Per germline, CDR1 LGHDT and CDR2 YNNKEL (reference sequence). The CDR3 has 12 amino acids. CDR3 residues: CASSTLTETQYF. CDR3 nucleotide sequence: TGTGCCAGCAGCACCCTCACGGAGACCCAGTACTTC.

The genes are TRBV3-1 and TRBJ2-2; the match to TRBD2 covers 8 bases. This CDR3 has 14 amino acids. V lost 11 bases and J lost 3; bases outside the gene matches: 8. Germline CDR1 is LGHDT and CDR2 is YNNKEL (reference sequence). The CDR3 loop is CASQRGTDTGELFF. The DNA of the CDR3 is TGTGCCTCCCAGCGGGGGACTGACACCGGGGAGCTGTTTTTT.

The chain has TRBV3-1 and TRBJ1-1, with D perhaps TRBD1 (6 bases). The CDR3 runs 12 residues. In germline, CDR1 is LGHDT, CDR2 YNNKEL (reference sequence). With 3 bases removed from V and 11 bases from J, the gap between germline ends came to 13 bases. The DNA for the CDR3 is TGTGCCAGCAGCCATCTACAGGGTGAGGCTTTCTTT. It codes for CASSHLQGEAFF.

V and J are TRBV9 and TRBJ2-2, with D maybe TRBD1 (5 bases). The CDR3 totals 13 residues. V was trimmed by 8 bases and J by 3 bases, leaving 11 bases between them. CDR1 and CDR2 from the germline V gene are SGDLS and YYNGEE. CDR3 protein: CASQTAYTGELFF. CDR3 in DNA: TGTGCCAGTCAGACAGCCTACACCGGGGAGCTGTTTTTT.

This chain uses TRBV2 with TRBJ2-2; perhaps TRBD2 as D (5 bases). V shed 9 bases and J shed 1 base, with 15 bases lying between them. Per germline, CDR1 SNHLY and CDR2 FYNNEI. The CDR3 is made up of 15 amino acids. CDR3 sequence: CASHPLAGNTGELFF. The CDR3 DNA reads as TGTGCCAGTCATCCCCTAGCAGGGAACACCGGGGAGCTGTTTTTT. Filled out from reference TRBV2 and TRBJ2-2, the complete variable domain reads EPEVTQTPSHQVTQMGQEVILRCVPISNHLYFYWYRQILGQKVEFLVSFYNNEISEKSEIFDDQFSVERPDGSNFTLKIRSTKLEDSAMYFCASHPLAGNTGELFFGEGSRLTVL.